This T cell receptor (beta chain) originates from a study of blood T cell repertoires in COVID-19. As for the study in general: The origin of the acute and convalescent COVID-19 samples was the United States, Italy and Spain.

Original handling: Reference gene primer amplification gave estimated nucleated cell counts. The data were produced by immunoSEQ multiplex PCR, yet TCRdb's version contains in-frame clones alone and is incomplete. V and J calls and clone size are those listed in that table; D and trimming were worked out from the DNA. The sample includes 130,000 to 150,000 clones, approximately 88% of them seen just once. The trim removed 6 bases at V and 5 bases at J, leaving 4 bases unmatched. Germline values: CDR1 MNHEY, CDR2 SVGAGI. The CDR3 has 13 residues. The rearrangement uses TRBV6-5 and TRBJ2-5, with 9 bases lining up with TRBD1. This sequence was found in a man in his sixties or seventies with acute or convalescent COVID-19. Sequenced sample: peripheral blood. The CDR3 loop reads CASRNRGRETQYF. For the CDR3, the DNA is TGTGCCAGCAGAAACAGGGGGCGGGAGACCCAGTACTTC.